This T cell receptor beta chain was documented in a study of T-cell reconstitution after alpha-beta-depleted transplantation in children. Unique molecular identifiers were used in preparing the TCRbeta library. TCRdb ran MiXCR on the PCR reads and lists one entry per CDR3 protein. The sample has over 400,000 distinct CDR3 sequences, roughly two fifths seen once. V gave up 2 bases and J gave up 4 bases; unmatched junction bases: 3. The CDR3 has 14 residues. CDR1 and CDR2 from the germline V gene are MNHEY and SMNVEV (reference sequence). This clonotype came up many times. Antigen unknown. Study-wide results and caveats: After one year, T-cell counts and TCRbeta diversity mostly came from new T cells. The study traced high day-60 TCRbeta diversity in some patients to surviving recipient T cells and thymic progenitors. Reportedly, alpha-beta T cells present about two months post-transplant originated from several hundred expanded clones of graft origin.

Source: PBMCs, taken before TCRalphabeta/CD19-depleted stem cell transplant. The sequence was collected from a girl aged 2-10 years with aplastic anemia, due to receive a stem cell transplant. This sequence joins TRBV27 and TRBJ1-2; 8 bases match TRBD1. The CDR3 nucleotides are TGTGCCAGCAGTTTACAGGGGGCTGGCTATGGCTACACCTTC. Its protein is CASSLQGAGYGYTF.